The rows below give T cell receptor beta chains drawn from one sample of a study of blood T cell repertoires in COVID-19. Data came from immunoSEQ multiplex PCR; TCRdb stores just in-frame clones and leaves some out. The sample records roughly 290,000 clones, about 89% being singletons. Sequenced: PBMCs or T cells enriched from blood (not recorded which). The source of these receptors is a middle-aged woman who had recovered from COVID-19. Both conserved end residues are part of each CDR3. The D gene is left open where the match is weak. Clone size is not always given. Where it is, it says once, few, many or a class for expanded clones.

d_call: NA
j_call: TRBJ2-2
v_call: TRBV18
clone_size: NA
cdr3_nt: TGTGCCAGCTCACCAGGGACATCGAACACCGGGGAGCTGTTTTTT
cdr3_aa: CASSPGTSNTGELFF

d_call: TRBD2
j_call: TRBJ2-1
v_call: TRBV6-5
clone_size: NA
cdr3_nt: TGTGCCAGCACTAGCGGGGTACACTACAATGAGCAGTTCTTC
cdr3_aa: CASTSGVHYNEQFF

d_call: TRBD1
j_call: TRBJ1-2
v_call: TRBV12-5
clone_size: NA
cdr3_nt: TGTGCTAGTGGTCTAGGGCTCATCGGGACAGGGGGTAACTATGGCTACACCTTC
cdr3_aa: CASGLGLIGTGGNYGYTF

d_call: TRBD1
j_call: TRBJ1-2
v_call: TRBV4-3
clone_size: NA
cdr3_nt: TGCGCCAGCAGCCACCAGGGGGTAGAGGACTACACCTTC
cdr3_aa: CASSHQGVEDYTF

d_call: NA
j_call: TRBJ2-1
v_call: TRBV19
clone_size: NA
cdr3_nt: TGTGCCAGTAGTATAGATCCCCTGGCGTGGACTTACAATGAGCAGTTCTTC
cdr3_aa: CASSIDPLAWTYNEQFF

d_call: TRBD2
j_call: TRBJ2-1
v_call: TRBV5-1
clone_size: once
cdr3_nt: TGCGCCAGCAGCCCCGGGGGGGCGGGAGTGAACAATGAGCAGTTCTTC
cdr3_aa: CASSPGGAGVNNEQFF

d_call: NA
j_call: TRBJ1-1
v_call: TRBV6-5
clone_size: NA
cdr3_nt: TGTGCCAGCAGCCTCAGGGGCCGGAACACTGAAGCTTTCTTT
cdr3_aa: CASSLRGRNTEAFF

d_call: NA
j_call: TRBJ2-3
v_call: TRBV5-1
clone_size: NA
cdr3_nt: TGCGCCAGCAGCTCTCTTACGGGGAGTACAGTCCTGTATTTT
cdr3_aa: CASSSLTGSTVLYF

d_call: TRBD1
j_call: TRBJ1-4
v_call: TRBV19
clone_size: NA
cdr3_nt: TGTGCCAGTGACGACAGGGGAGATGAAAAACTGTTTTTT
cdr3_aa: CASDDRGDEKLFF

d_call: NA
j_call: TRBJ1-6
v_call: TRBV10-3
clone_size: NA
cdr3_nt: TGTGCCATCAGTGAGTCGGAGGGAATTTCACCCCTCCACTTT
cdr3_aa: CAISESEGISPLHF